This TCR beta chain was obtained from a study of vaccination and CD4 T cells after COVID-19. Regarding time point: late sampling 161 to 241 days after vaccination in a few convalescent patients. CDR1 is SQVTM, CDR2 ANQGSEA, per germline. Trimming removed 1 base from V and 9 bases from J, with 16 bases in between. This CDR3 comprises 14 residues. One entry per CDR3 protein results from TCRdb running MiXCR on the PCR reads. The sample contains 25,000 to 30,000 distinct CDR3 sequences, under 65% of which appear only once. The chain carries TRBV29-1 and TRBJ2-1, with D perhaps matching TRBD1 or TRBD2 (5 bases each). Sequencing used CD4+ T cells from blood, obtained about 7 months after SARS-CoV-2 vaccination. This receptor was identified in a human donor who had recovered from COVID-19. The CDR3 spells CSVEGFQGGGEQFF. CDR3 in DNA: TGCAGCGTTGAAGGGTTTCAGGGTGGAGGTGAGCAGTTCTTC.